This T cell receptor beta chain came from a study of T cell repertoires in cytomegalovirus infection (dated by TCRdb to the late 2010s). General notes on the study: Donor HLA type was relevant to the analysis, as public TCR beta signatures indicated carriage of CMV infection together with the matching HLA type. Results the study describes overall, beyond this receptor: In the ex vivo response, HLA-C-restricted CMV-specific TCR beta clonotypes were dominant, and in two of eight donors the single most frequent clonotype came from this HLA-C-restricted group. Carriers of CMV infection plus the relevant HLA type were discriminated by the cumulative frequency of public TCR beta family members in the study cohort and in an independent approximately 360-donor cohort.

For sequencing, an Illumina HiSeq 1500 was employed. TCRdb reanalyzed the raw reads on its own, using fastp at Q25 for trimming and MiXCR for clone calling, and kept in-frame beta chains. Rows matching on CDR3 protein sequence are summarized as one entry with the most common DNA and genes. For this sample the table gives over 250,000 distinct CDR3 sequences, of which 25% were detected only once. Of the sample, about 15% falls within the top ten clones. Including cysteine and phenylalanine, the CDR3 has 16 amino acids. Just the 48-base CDR3 DNA is kept, in frame starting at base 1. V and J are truncated by 4 bases and 1 base respectively, leaving an intervening sequence of 14 bases. Ten or more counts support this clonotype. The antigen this receptor binds is unknown. It has no much larger one-base neighbor in the sample; base qualities were not kept.

Recombination connected TRBV12-3 or TRBV12-4 to TRBJ1-3; possibly the D gene is TRBD1, per 5 matching bases. The TCR comes from a human donor in good health (CMV status not recorded). Some clones in this sample may be carry-over from other donors' samples. Sequences were obtained from PBMCs. This receptor carries the CDR3 CASSSPAGRSGNTIYF. Here is the DNA: TGTGCCAGCAGTTCCCCCGCGGGACGGTCTGGAAACACCATATATTTT.